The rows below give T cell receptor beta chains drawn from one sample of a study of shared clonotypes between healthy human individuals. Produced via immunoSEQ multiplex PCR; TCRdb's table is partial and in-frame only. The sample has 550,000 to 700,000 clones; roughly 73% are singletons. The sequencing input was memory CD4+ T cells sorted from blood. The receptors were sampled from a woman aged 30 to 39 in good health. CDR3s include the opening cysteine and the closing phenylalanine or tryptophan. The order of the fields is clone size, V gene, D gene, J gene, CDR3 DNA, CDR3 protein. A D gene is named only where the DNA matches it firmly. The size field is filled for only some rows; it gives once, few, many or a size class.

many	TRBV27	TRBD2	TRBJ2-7	TGTGCCAGCGGAAATAGCGGGAGCCCCTACGAGCAGTACTTC	CASGNSGSPYEQYF
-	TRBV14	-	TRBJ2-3	TGTGCCAGCAGCTTCGGACTAGCAGGAAGGGGGCGGACAGATACGCAGTATTTT	CASSFGLAGRGRTDTQYF
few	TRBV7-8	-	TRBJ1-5	TGTGCCAGCAGCTTAACAGGGAGTGAGCAGCCCCAGCATTTT	CASSLTGSEQPQHF
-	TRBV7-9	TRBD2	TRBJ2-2	TGTGCCAGCAGCTCCTTCGGCGCGGGAGGGACCGGGGAGCTGTTTTTT	CASSSFGAGGTGELFF
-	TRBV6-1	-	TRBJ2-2	TGTGCCAGCAGTGAAAACTCGGCCGGGGAGCTGTTTTTT	CASSENSAGELFF
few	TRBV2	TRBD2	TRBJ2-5	TGTGCCAGCAGCACCGGGACTAGCGGCCCCGGGGAGACCCAGTACTTC	CASSTGTSGPGETQYF
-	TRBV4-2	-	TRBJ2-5	TGTGCCAGCAGCCCAGGGACCGGCCAAGAGACCCAGTACTTC	CASSPGTGQETQYF
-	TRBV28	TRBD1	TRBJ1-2	TGTGCCAGCGGCACAGGGGGCACGTGGGGCTACACCTTC	CASGTGGTWGYTF
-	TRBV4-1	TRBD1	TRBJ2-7	TGCGCCAGCAGCCAAGAGGGCAGGGGGACCTACGAGCAGTACTTC	CASSQEGRGTYEQYF
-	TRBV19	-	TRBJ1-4	TGTGCCAGTAGTACGACAGTCAGATCTGAAAAACTGTTTTTT	CASSTTVRSEKLFF
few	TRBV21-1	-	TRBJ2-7	TGTGCCCAGCGCCCAACGCGTACCTACGAGCAGTACTTC	CAQRPTRTYEQYF
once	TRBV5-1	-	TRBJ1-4	TGCGCCAGCAGCATGGGGGTTTTAGCTAATGAAAAACTGTTTTTT	CASSMGVLANEKLFF
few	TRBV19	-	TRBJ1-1	TGTGCCAGTAGTATACGGGGTAGCACTGAAGCTTTCTTT	CASSIRGSTEAFF